This T cell receptor beta chain originates from a study of response to subunit inactivated influenza vaccine. Study results and limitations: Each seasonal influenza vaccination recruits few new T cells, the authors suggested.

Regarding this clonotype: What it binds is not known.

CDR1 is DFQATT, CDR2 SNEGSKA, per germline (reference sequence). The CDR3 has 13 residues. With 6 bases removed from V and 4 bases from J, the gap between germline ends came to 13 bases. TCRdb reprocessed the RT-PCR reads via MiXCR and lists one record per CDR3 protein. The sample consists of approximately 500,000 distinct CDR3 sequences, 10% to 15% of them appearing once. The chain has TRBV20-1 and TRBJ1-5, with a weak D call TRBD1 (6 bases). The receptor's source is a man over 45 who received an inactivated influenza vaccine. Sequenced here: PBMCs from blood, sampled roughly 47 days after vaccination. CDR3 sequence (DNA): TGCAGTGCCCTCAGGACAGTTAATCAGCCCCAGCATTTT. Translation gives CSALRTVNQPQHF.